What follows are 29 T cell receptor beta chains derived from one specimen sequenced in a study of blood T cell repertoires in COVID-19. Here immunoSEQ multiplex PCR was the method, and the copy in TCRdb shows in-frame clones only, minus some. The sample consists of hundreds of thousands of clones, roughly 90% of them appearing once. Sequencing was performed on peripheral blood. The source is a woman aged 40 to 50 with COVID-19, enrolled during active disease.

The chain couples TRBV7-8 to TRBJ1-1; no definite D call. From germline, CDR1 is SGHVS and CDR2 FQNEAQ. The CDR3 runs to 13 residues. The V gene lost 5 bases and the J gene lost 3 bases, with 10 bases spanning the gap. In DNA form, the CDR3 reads TGTGCCAGCAGCCTCGGTCTTGACACTGAAGCTTTCTTT. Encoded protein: CASSLGLDTEAFF. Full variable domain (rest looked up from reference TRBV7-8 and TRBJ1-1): GAGVSQSPRYKVAKRGQDVALRCDPISGHVSLFWYQQALGQGPEFLTYFQNEAQLDKSGLPSDRFFAERPEGSVSTLKIQRTQQEDSAVYLCASSLGLDTEAFFGQGTRLTVV.

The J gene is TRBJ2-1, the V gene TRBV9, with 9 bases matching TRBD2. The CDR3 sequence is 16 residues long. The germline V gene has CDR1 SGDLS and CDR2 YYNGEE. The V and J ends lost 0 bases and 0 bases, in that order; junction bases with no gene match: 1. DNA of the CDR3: TGTGCCAGCAGCGTAGAACTAGCGGGCTCCTACAATGAGCAGTTCTTC. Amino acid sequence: CASSVELAGSYNEQFF.

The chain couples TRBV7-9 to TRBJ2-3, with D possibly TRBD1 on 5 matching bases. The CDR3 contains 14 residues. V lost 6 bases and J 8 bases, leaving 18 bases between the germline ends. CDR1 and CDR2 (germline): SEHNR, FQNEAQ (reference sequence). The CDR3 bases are TGTGCCAGCAGATCGACAGCCCCCATGGGTACGCAGTATTTT. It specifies CASRSTAPMGTQYF.

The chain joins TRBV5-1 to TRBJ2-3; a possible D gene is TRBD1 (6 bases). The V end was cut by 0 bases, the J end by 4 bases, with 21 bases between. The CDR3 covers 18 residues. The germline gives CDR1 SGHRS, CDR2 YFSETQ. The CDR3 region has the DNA TGCGCCAGCAGCTTGGGGTGGACCGACTTATACAGGGCAGATACGCAGTATTTT. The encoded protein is CASSLGWTDLYRADTQYF.

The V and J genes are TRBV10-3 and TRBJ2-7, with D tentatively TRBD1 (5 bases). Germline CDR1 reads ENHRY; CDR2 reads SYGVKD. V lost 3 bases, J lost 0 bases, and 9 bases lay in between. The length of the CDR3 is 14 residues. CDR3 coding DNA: TGTGCCATCAGTGAAAGGGGAAGCTCCTACGAGCAGTACTTC. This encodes CAISERGSSYEQYF.

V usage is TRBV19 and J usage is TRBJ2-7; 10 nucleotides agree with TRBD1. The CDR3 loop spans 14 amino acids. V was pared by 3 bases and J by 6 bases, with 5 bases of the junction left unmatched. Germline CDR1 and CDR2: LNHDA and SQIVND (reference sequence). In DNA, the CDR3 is TGTGCCAGTAGTATTGGGACAGGGGTGGTCGAGCAGTACTTC. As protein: CASSIGTGVVEQYF.

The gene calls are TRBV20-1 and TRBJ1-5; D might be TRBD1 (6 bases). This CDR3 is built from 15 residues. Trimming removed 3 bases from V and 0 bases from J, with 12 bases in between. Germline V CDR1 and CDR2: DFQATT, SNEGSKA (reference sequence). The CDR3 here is CSASSRGGSNQPQHF. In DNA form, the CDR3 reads TGCAGTGCTAGTAGTAGGGGGGGTAGCAATCAGCCCCAGCATTTT.

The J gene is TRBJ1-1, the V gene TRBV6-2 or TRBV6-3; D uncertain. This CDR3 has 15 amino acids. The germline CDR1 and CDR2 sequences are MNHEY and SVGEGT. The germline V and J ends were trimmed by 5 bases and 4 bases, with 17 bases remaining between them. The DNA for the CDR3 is TGTGCCAGCAGTCGAACCCGAGGGTACCGCACTGAAGCTTTCTTT. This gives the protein CASSRTRGYRTEAFF.

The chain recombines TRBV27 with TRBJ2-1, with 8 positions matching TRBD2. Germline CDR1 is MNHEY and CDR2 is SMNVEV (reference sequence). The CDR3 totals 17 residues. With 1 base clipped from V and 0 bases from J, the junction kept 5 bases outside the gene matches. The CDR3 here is CASSLWGGRSSYNEQFF. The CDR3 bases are TGTGCCAGCAGTTTATGGGGCGGGAGGAGCTCCTACAATGAGCAGTTCTTC.

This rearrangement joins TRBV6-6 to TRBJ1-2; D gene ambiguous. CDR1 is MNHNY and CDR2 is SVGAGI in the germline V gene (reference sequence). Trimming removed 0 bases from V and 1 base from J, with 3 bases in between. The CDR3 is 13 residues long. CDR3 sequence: CASSYSNNYGYTF. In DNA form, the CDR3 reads TGTGCCAGCAGTTACTCCAATAACTATGGCTACACCTTC.

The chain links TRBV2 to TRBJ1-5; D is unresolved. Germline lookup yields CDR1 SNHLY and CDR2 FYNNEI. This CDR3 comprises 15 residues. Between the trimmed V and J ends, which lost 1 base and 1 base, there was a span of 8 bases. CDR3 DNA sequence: TGTGCCAGCAGTGAAGGCCACTGGAGCAATCAGCCCCAGCATTTT. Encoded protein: CASSEGHWSNQPQHF.

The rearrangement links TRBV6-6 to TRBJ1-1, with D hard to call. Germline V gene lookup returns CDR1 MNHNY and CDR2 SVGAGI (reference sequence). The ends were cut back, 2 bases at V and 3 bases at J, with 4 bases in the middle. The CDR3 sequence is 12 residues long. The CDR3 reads CASSYSDTEAFF. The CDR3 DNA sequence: TGTGCCAGCAGTTACAGCGACACTGAAGCTTTCTTT.

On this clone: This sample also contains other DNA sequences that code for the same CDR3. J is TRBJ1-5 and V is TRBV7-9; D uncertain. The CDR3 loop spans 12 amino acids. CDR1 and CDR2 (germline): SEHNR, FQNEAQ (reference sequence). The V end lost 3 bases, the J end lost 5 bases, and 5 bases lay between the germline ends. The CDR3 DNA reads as TGTGCCAGCAGCTTGGTAGATCAGCCCCAGCATTTT. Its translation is CASSLVDQPQHF.

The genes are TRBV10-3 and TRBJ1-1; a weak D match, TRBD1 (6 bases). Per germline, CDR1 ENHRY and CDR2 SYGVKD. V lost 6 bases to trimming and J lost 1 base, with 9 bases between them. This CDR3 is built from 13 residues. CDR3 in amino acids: CAIRKTGNTEAFF. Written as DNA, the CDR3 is TGTGCCATCAGGAAGACAGGGAACACTGAAGCTTTCTTT.

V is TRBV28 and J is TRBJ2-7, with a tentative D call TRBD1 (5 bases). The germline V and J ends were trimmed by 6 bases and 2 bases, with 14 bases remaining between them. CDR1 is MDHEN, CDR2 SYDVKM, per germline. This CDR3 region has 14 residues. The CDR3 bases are TGTGCCAGCAGCGGACACTTACATCCCTACGAGCAGTACTTC. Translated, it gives CASSGHLHPYEQYF.

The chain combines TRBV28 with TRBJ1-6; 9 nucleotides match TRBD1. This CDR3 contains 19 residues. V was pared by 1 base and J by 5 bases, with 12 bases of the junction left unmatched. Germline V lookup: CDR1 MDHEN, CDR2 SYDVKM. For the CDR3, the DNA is TGTGCCAGCAGTTTATTCGATTTGGGACAGGGCCGAAATAATTCACCCCTCCACTTT. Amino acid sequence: CASSLFDLGQGRNNSPLHF.

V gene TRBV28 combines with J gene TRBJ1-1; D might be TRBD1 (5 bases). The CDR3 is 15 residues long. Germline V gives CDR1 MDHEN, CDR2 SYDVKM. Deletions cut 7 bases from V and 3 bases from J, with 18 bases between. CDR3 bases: TGTGCCAGCACAAACCTTTTTGGGGGGGACACTGAAGCTTTCTTT. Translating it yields CASTNLFGGDTEAFF.

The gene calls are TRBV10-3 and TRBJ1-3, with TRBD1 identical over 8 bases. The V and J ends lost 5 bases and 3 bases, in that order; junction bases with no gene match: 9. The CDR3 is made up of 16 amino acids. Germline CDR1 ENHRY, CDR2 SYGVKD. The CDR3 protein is CAISSNTGTGGNTIYF. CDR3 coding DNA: TGTGCCATCAGTTCGAACACCGGGACAGGTGGAAACACCATATATTTT.

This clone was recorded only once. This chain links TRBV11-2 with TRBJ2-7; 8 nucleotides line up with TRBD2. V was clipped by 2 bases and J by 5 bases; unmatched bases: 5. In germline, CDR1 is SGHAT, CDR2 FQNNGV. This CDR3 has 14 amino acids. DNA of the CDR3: TGTGCCAGCAGCTTAAGCGGGAGCCCCCACGAGCAGTACTTC. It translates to CASSLSGSPHEQYF.

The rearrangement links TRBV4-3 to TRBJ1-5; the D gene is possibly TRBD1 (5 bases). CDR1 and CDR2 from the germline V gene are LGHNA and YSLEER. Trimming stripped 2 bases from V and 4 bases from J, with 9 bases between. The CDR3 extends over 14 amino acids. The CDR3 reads CASSQREGNQPQHF. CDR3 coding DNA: TGCGCCAGCAGCCAAAGGGAGGGGAATCAGCCCCAGCATTTT.

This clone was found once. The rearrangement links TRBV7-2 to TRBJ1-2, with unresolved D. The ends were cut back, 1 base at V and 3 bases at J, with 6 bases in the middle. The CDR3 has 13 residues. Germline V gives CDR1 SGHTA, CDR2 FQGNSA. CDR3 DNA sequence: TGTGCCAGCAGCTTAGACGGTGACTATGGCTACACCTTC. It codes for CASSLDGDYGYTF.

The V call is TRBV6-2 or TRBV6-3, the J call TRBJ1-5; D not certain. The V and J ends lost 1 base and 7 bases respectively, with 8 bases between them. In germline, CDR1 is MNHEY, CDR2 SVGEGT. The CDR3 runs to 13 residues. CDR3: CASSYFISQPQHF. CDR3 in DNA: TGTGCCAGCAGTTACTTCATTTCCCAGCCCCAGCATTTT.

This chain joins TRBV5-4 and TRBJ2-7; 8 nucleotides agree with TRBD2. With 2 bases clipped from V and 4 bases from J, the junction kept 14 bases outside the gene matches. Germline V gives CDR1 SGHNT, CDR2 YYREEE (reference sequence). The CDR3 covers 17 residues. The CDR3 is CASSFFRGGTTPYEQYF. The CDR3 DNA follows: TGTGCCAGCAGCTTTTTTCGCGGGGGGACAACCCCTTACGAGCAGTACTTC.

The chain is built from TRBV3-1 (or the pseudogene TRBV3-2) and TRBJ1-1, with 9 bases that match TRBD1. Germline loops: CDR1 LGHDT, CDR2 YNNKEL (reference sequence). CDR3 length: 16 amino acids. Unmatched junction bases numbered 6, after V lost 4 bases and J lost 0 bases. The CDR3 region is CASSLSDRGVNTEAFF. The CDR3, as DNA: TGTGCCAGCAGCCTCTCAGACAGGGGGGTGAACACTGAAGCTTTCTTT.

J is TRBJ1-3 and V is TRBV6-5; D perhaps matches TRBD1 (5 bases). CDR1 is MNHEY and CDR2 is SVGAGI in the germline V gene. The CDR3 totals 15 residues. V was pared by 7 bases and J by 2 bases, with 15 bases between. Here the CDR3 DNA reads TGTGCCAGCACGAACGACCAGGGCACTGGAAACACCATATATTTT. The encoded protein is CASTNDQGTGNTIYF.

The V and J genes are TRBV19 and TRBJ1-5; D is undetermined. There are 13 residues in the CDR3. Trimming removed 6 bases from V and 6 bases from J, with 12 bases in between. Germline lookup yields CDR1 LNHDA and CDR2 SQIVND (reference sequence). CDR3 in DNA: TGTGCCAGTAGCCCTCCCTCCGGTCAGCCCCAGCATTTT. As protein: CASSPPSGQPQHF.

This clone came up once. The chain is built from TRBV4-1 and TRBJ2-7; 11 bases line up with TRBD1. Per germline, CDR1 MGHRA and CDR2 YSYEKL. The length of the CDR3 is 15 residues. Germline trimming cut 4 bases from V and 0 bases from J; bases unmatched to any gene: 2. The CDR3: CASSRGTGGSYEQYF. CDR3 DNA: TGCGCCAGCAGCCGAGGGACAGGGGGCTCCTACGAGCAGTACTTC.

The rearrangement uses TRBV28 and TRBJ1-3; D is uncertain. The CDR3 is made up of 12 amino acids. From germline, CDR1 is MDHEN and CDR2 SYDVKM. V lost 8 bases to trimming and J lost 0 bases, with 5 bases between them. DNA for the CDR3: TGTGCCAGCGCGTCCTCTGGAAACACCATATATTTT. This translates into CASASSGNTIYF. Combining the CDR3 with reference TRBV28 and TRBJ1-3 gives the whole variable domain DVKVTQSSRYLVKRTGEKVFLECVQDMDHENMFWYRQDPGLGLRLIYFSYDVKMKEKGDIPEGYSVSREKKERFSLILESASTNQTSMYLCASASSGNTIYFGEGSWLTVV.

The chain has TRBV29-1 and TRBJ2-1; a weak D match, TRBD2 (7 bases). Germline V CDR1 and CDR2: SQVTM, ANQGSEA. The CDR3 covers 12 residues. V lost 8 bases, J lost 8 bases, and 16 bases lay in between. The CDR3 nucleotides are TGCAGCTCCCTAGGGGGGGACGATGAGCAGTTCTTC. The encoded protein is CSSLGGDDEQFF.